The text below deals with one T cell receptor beta chain. The germline gene is not matched at one end of the junction; a read error may be the cause. Each patient relapsed following autologous stem cell transplantation, and prior brentuximab vedotin exposure differed. The record originates from a study of PD-1 blockade in classical Hodgkin lymphoma. For the study at large: Patients were dosed intravenously with nivolumab at 3 mg/kg every 2 weeks.

The germline CDR1 and CDR2 sequences are SSHAT and FNYEAQ (reference sequence). This CDR3 contains 18 residues. The protocol was immunoSEQ multiplex PCR, while the TCRdb copy is restricted to in-frame clones and leaves out a portion. The sample contains more than 11,000 clones, over 65% of which appear only once. The chain combines TRBV7-7 with TRBJ2-5, with 11 bases that match TRBD2. This sequence was found in a human donor with classical Hodgkin lymphoma. Sample: peripheral blood mononuclear cells (PBMCs), taken at baseline. DNA for the CDR3: TGTGCTAGCAGCCTGTTAGCGGGGGGGCCGTCATCAGAAGAGACCCAGTACTTC. It translates to CASSLLAGGPSSEETQYF.